This T cell receptor (beta chain) originates from a study of blood T cells in healthy people across ages. Across the whole study: Template switching retrieved approximately one barcoded beta molecule for each two T cells.

This clonotype was seen just once. Its antigen is unknown. V dropped 4 bases and J dropped 4 bases, with 14 bases sitting between them. This CDR3 is 15 amino acids long. Germline V gene data show CDR1 as MNHNY and CDR2 as SVGAGI (reference sequence). Combining a sample-barcoded 5' primer with a J-beta primer mix, a second PCR ran for about 6 to 11 cycles. TCRdb redid the calling of the 5' RACE reads with MiXCR, one entry per CDR3 protein. The sample records some 700,000 distinct CDR3 sequences, about 24% being singletons. No fewer than 7 million PBMCs went into each sample. Study-wide findings and caveats: More naive CD4+ cells and higher diversity marked long-lived donors relative to aged donors. With donor CMV status unknown, expanded clonotype changes were possibly confounded.

This receptor was obtained from a man in his sixties or seventies in good health. This chain connects TRBV6-6 to TRBJ1-3; a possible D gene is TRBD1 (6 bases). Sequencing was carried out using blood. CDR3 residues: CASSLQGSFGNTIYF. The CDR3, as DNA: TGTGCCAGCAGTTTACAGGGAAGTTTCGGAAACACCATATATTTT.